This T cell receptor beta chain emerged from a study of shared clonotypes between healthy human individuals. Whole-study findings and limits: Naive subsets generally had larger estimated richness than memory subsets.

Sequencing used immunoSEQ multiplex PCR; TCRdb keeps in-frame clones, though not all of them. The sample gives under 850,000 clones, 80% to 95% of which show up once; less than 25% is in the top ten. In regard to this clone: Its antigen is not known.

CD8 cells regarded as naive lacked CD45RO, were positively chosen for CCR7, and omitted terminally differentiated effector memory CD45RA+ cells. Germline CDR1 is SEHNR and CDR2 is FQNEAQ (reference sequence). Germline trimming cut 4 bases from V and 0 bases from J; bases unmatched to any gene: 18. The CDR3 covers 19 residues. The sequencing input was naive CD8+ T cells sorted from blood. The genes are TRBV7-9 and TRBJ2-7; TRBD2 matches 7 bases. The receptor comes from a man aged 30 to 45 in good health. Written as DNA, the CDR3 is TGTGCCAGCAGCTCTCCCCGAGGGAGGGCCCCGAACAGCTCCTACGAGCAGTACTTC. It specifies CASSSPRGRAPNSSYEQYF. The full variable domain, in which reference TRBV7-9 and TRBJ2-7 provide the parts outside the CDR3, is DTGVSQNPRHKITKRGQNVTFRCDPISEHNRLYWYRQTLGQGPEFLTYFQNEAQLEKSRLLSDRFSAERPKGSFSTLEIQRTEQGDSAMYLCASSSPRGRAPNSSYEQYFGPGTRLTVT.